Following are 32 T cell receptor beta chains from one sample sequenced in a study of breast tumors, draining lymph nodes, adjacent tissues. Breast cancer patients provided tissue from their axillary draining lymph nodes. TCRdb used MiXCR to reprocess the multiplex PCR reads, holding one entry per CDR3 protein. The sample shows about 140,000 distinct CDR3 sequences, approximately 32% of them seen only once. Sequenced material: axillary lymph node tissue. These receptors were taken from a female donor with breast cancer. Some clones in this sample may be carry-over from other donors' samples.

J is TRBJ2-7 and V is TRBV7-2, with D perhaps matching TRBD1 or TRBD2 (5 bases each). The germline V and J ends were trimmed by 1 base and 3 bases, with 13 bases remaining between them. In germline, CDR1 is SGHTA, CDR2 FQGNSA. The CDR3 runs 15 residues. CDR3 protein: CASSLDHGDVYEQYF. In DNA form, the CDR3 reads TGTGCCAGCAGCTTAGATCATGGGGACGTCTACGAGCAGTACTTC.

The chain carries TRBV20-1 and TRBJ1-2, with TRBD1 identical over 9 bases. CDR1 and CDR2 from the germline V gene are DFQATT and SNEGSKA (reference sequence). V lost 3 bases and J lost 3; bases outside the gene matches: 17. The CDR3 covers 18 residues. The CDR3, as DNA: TGCAGTGCTAGTGGTTCCAAGGGGGACAGGGCGCATGACTATGGCTACACCTTC. Protein sequence: CSASGSKGDRAHDYGYTF.

This clonotype was picked up many times. The chain joins TRBV5-5 to TRBJ2-7, with 10 positions matching TRBD1. From germline, CDR1 is SGHKS and CDR2 YYEKEE (reference sequence). This CDR3 has 18 amino acids. Trimming removed 2 bases from V and 4 bases from J; junction bases left unmatched: 15. CDR3 protein: CASSFAPSGTGDSYEQYF. In DNA, the CDR3 is TGTGCCAGCAGCTTCGCCCCCTCCGGGACAGGGGATTCGTACGAGCAGTACTTC.

This clonotype appeared many times. The chain joins TRBV20-1 to TRBJ1-2, with no clear D. V gave up 3 bases and J gave up 8 bases, with 10 bases separating them. Looked up from germline, CDR1 is DFQATT and CDR2 is SNEGSKA (reference sequence). This CDR3 has 11 amino acids. CDR3 sequence (DNA): TGCAGTGCTAGCGTTCCGGGAGGCTACACCTTC. Translating it yields CSASVPGGYTF.

As for this clonotype: An end of the junction does not agree with germline; a read error may underlie this. This chain links TRBV27 with TRBJ1-2; D is undetermined. The CDR3 length is 13 residues. Germline V gene sequence: CDR1 MNHEY, CDR2 SMNVEV (reference sequence). CDR3 nucleotide sequence: TGTGCCGGCAGTTTATCGGGTTTGCAGGGCTACACCTTC. Translating it yields CAGSLSGLQGYTF.

This clonotype was seen many times. Germline is not matched at one junction end, which may reflect a read error. The rearrangement joins TRBV6-5 to TRBJ2-6; no definite D call. The germline gives CDR1 MNHEY, CDR2 SVGAGI. This CDR3 region has 18 residues. Here the CDR3 DNA reads TGTGCCAGCAGTCACTCAGGACCCCAGAGCTCTGGGGCCAACGTCCTGACTTTC. Its translation: CASSHSGPQSSGANVLTF.

As for this clonotype: A read error may be the cause here, since a much bigger clone is one base away. The chain couples TRBV5-6 to TRBJ2-2; 7 bases line up with TRBD2. V lost 5 bases and J lost 5; bases outside the gene matches: 12. The CDR3 covers 16 residues. The germline CDR1 and CDR2 sequences are SGHDT and YYEEEE. The CDR3 here is CASRIVDAGVTGELFF. The CDR3 DNA reads TGTGCCAGCAGGATCGTAGACGCGGGAGTAACCGGGGAGCTGTTTTTT.

This clonotype was observed many times. V is TRBV7-3 and J is TRBJ2-2; no clear D. CDR1 is SGHTA, CDR2 FQGTGA, per germline. V lost 1 base and J 0 bases, leaving 9 bases between the germline ends. The CDR3 covers 16 residues. The CDR3 reads CASSLMASANTGELFF. In DNA form, the CDR3 reads TGTGCCAGCAGCTTAATGGCGTCAGCGAACACCGGGGAGCTGTTTTTT.

As for this clonotype: This may be a read error: a much more frequent sequence differs by one nucleotide. The V call is TRBV5-1, the J call TRBJ2-2; 12 nucleotides agree with TRBD2. CDR3 length equals 16 residues. The germline V gene encodes CDR1 SGHRS and CDR2 YFSETQ. V dropped 4 bases and J dropped 0; count of bases not matched to a gene: 1. The CDR3 DNA follows: TGCGCCAGCAGCCGGACTAGCGGGGCGAACACCGGGGAGCTGTTTTTT. Its translation: CASSRTSGANTGELFF.

This clonotype was observed at least ten times. V is TRBV5-1 and J is TRBJ2-3; TRBD1 matches at 8 bases. The CDR3 length is 15 residues. CDR1 is SGHRS, CDR2 YFSETQ, per germline. V trimming: 3 bases; J trimming: 4 bases; junction bases outside the gene matches: 7. CDR3 in DNA: TGCGCCAGCAGCTCGAGGACAGGGAGCGCAGATACGCAGTATTTT. Translating gives CASSSRTGSADTQYF.

This clonotype was detected many times. One end of the junction does not line up with germline, which may come from a read error. The CDR3 protein is CASSHSTVYGYTF. The DNA of the CDR3 is TGTGCCAGCAGTCACTCGACAGTTTATGGCTACACCTTC. The chain carries TRBV6-6 and TRBJ1-2; D perhaps matches TRBD1 (5 bases). Germline CDR1 MNHNY, CDR2 SVGAGI (reference sequence). CDR3 length equals 13 residues.

This clonotype was recorded many times. The chain employs TRBV5-1 and TRBJ2-1, with 7 bases identical to TRBD1. The V segment lost 7 bases and the J segment 8 bases; nucleotides outside the gene matches: 15. This CDR3 is built from 15 residues. Germline V gene data show CDR1 as SGHRS and CDR2 as YFSETQ. The CDR3 DNA follows: TGCGCCAGCGCCTCGACAGGGACAAGCGGCGATGAGCAGTTCTTC. It translates to CASASTGTSGDEQFF.

The V call is TRBV19, the J call TRBJ2-3, with D possibly matching TRBD1 (5 bases). Germline V gene data show CDR1 as LNHDA and CDR2 as SQIVND (reference sequence). The CDR3 runs to 13 residues. V was clipped by 3 bases and J by 3 bases, with 7 bases between them. CDR3 amino acids: CASSIQGTDTQYF. CDR3 bases: TGTGCCAGTAGTATTCAGGGAACAGATACGCAGTATTTT.

There are many counts of this clonotype. The gene calls are TRBV7-2 and TRBJ2-3; D may correspond to TRBD1 or TRBD2 (5 bases each). Germline V gives CDR1 SGHTA, CDR2 FQGNSA. This CDR3 has 15 residues. V was pared by 1 base and J by 4 bases, with 12 bases between. The CDR3 reads CASSLEGRRADTQYF. CDR3 in DNA: TGTGCCAGCAGCTTAGAGGGACGAAGGGCAGATACGCAGTATTTT.

This clonotype was seen repeatedly, ten times or more. This chain joins TRBV6-5 and TRBJ2-5; perhaps TRBD1 as D (6 bases). V was clipped by 4 bases and J by 5 bases, with 20 bases between them. Germline V lookup: CDR1 MNHEY, CDR2 SVGAGI. The CDR3 loop spans 16 amino acids. The CDR3 reads CASSSLSQQGAETQYF. In DNA form, the CDR3 reads TGTGCCAGCAGTTCTCTGTCCCAACAGGGCGCGGAGACCCAGTACTTC.

This clonotype was observed many times. The chain combines TRBV5-1 with TRBJ2-2; 11 bases line up with TRBD2. CDR1 and CDR2 from the germline V gene are SGHRS and YFSETQ. The CDR3 has 15 amino acids. The J segment lost 7 bases and the V segment lost 3 bases, leaving 5 bases of the junction unmatched. The CDR3 region has the DNA TGCGCCAGCAGCTCTCCCGGGACTAGCGGCGGGGAGCTGTTTTTT. It encodes CASSSPGTSGGELFF.

This clonotype was counted many times. The J gene is TRBJ2-3, the V gene TRBV5-5, with D perhaps matching TRBD1 or TRBD2 (5 bases each). Germline assignment: CDR1 SGHKS and CDR2 YYEKEE (reference sequence). The CDR3 length is 16 residues. The germline V and J ends were trimmed by 2 bases and 0 bases, with 13 bases remaining between them. As DNA, the CDR3 is TGTGCCAGCAGCTTCATAGGGACCATTAGCACAGATACGCAGTATTTT. It is translated as CASSFIGTISTDTQYF.

The sample holds many counts of this clonotype. V usage is TRBV12-3 or TRBV12-4 and J usage is TRBJ1-3; D perhaps matches TRBD1 (5 bases). This CDR3 is 12 amino acids long. V lost 8 bases, J lost 4 bases, and 9 bases lay in between. The CDR3 DNA sequence: TGTGCCAGCGAGGGGATCGGAAACACCATATATTTT. It yields the protein CASEGIGNTIYF.

This clonotype was counted ten times or more. The chain joins TRBV5-6 to TRBJ1-2; D possibly corresponds to TRBD1 (6 bases). The CDR3 spans 14 residues. V dropped 6 bases and J dropped 3 bases, with 15 bases sitting between them. Germline values: CDR1 SGHDT, CDR2 YYEEEE. The DNA for the CDR3 is TGTGCCAGCACCCTCCGGGGACAAGACTATGGCTACACCTTC. It is translated as CASTLRGQDYGYTF.

This clonotype was picked up many times. The V gene is TRBV6-1, the J gene TRBJ2-3; D ambiguous. The CDR3 loop spans 11 amino acids. Per germline, CDR1 MNHNS and CDR2 SASEGT. Trimming cost V 6 bases and J 5 bases, with 6 bases left between them. The CDR3 region is CASSLLDTQYF. The CDR3 DNA reads as TGTGCCAGCAGCCTTTTAGATACGCAGTATTTT.

A word on this clonotype: One junction end does not reproduce the germline sequence, and a read error may be involved. This sequence joins TRBV9 and TRBJ2-5; 9 bases are shared with TRBD2. This CDR3 has 15 residues. CDR1 SGDLS and CDR2 YYNGEE come from the germline V gene. CDR3 in amino acids: CASSGLSGGQETPYF. The CDR3, as DNA: TGTGCCAGCAGCGGACTTAGCGGGGGCCAAGAGACCCCGTACTTC. The entire variable domain, with the rest obtained from reference TRBV9 and TRBJ2-5, is as follows: DSGVTQTPKHLITATGQRVTLRCSPRSGDLSVYWYQQSLDQGLQFLIQYYNGEERAKGNILERFSAQQFPDLHSELNLSSLELGDSALYFCASSGLSGGQETPYFGPGTRLLVL.

V is TRBV6-1 and J is TRBJ2-1, with 11 nucleotides matching TRBD2. Germline CDR1 and CDR2: MNHNS and SASEGT. The V gene end was trimmed by 5 bases and the J gene end by 11 bases; junction bases not matched to a gene: 17. The CDR3 runs 17 residues. Written as DNA, the CDR3 is TGTGCCAGCAGTCAAGTCCTAGCGGGGGGAACGGGGGGGAAGCAGTTCTTC. Translating gives CASSQVLAGGTGGKQFF.

As for this clonotype: The conserved closing phenylalanine or tryptophan is absent in this CDR3, likely reflecting a read error. J is TRBJ2-3 and V is TRBV12-3 or TRBV12-4; D gene unclear. CDR3 size: 15 residues. Trimming stripped 1 base from V and 2 bases from J, with 10 bases between. CDR3 amino acids: CASSLGRINTDTQYL. Written as DNA, the CDR3 is TGTGCCAGCAGTTTAGGACGGATTAACACAGATACGCAGTATCTT.

This clonotype was detected a few times. The chain has TRBV6-1 and TRBJ1-2; 7 nucleotides agree with TRBD1. Germline V gene sequence: CDR1 MNHNS, CDR2 SASEGT. V was clipped by 5 bases and J by 4 bases; unmatched bases: 4. The CDR3 totals 13 residues. The CDR3 coding sequence is TGTGCCAGCAGTCCCAGGGACAGCTATGGCTACACCTTC. It is translated as CASSPRDSYGYTF.

The rearrangement uses TRBV24-1 and TRBJ2-1; the match to TRBD2 covers 10 bases. The CDR3 length is 14 residues. Germline lookup yields CDR1 KGHDR and CDR2 SFDVKD. The V and J ends lost 5 bases and 8 bases, in that order; junction bases with no gene match: 5. The chain's CDR3 is CATSAPSGGDEQFF. In DNA, the CDR3 is TGTGCCACCAGTGCCCCTAGCGGGGGCGATGAGCAGTTCTTC.

This clonotype occurred many times. The chain recombines TRBV28 with TRBJ2-2; tentatively, D is TRBD2 (6 bases). Germline CDR1 and CDR2: MDHEN and SYDVKM. The germline V and J ends were trimmed by 6 bases and 4 bases, with 15 bases remaining between them. The CDR3 runs to 15 residues. The CDR3 reads CASRGLGWGTGELFF. In DNA, the CDR3 is TGTGCCAGCAGGGGACTGGGATGGGGCACCGGGGAGCTGTTTTTT.

In its sample, this clonotype was seen once. V is TRBV4-1 and J is TRBJ1-6; D remains unclear. The CDR3 has 17 residues. Germline assignment: CDR1 MGHRA and CDR2 YSYEKL. V lost 0 bases, J lost 10 bases, and 19 bases lay in between. The CDR3 protein is CASSQDPGETWYSPLHF. The DNA for the CDR3 is TGCGCCAGCAGCCAAGATCCTGGGGAGACATGGTACTCACCCCTCCACTTT.

A word on this clonotype: This may come from a read error, since a much larger clone is one base off. This rearrangement joins TRBV7-2 to TRBJ2-3; 15 positions agree with TRBD2. CDR1 is SGHTA and CDR2 is FQGNSA in the germline V gene. The CDR3 runs to 18 residues. Here the CDR3 DNA reads TGTGCCAGCAGCTTAGGAGGACTAGCGGGGGGGCTCACACATACGCAGTATTTT. This gives the protein CASSLGGLAGGLTHTQYF.

This chain uses TRBV3-1 with TRBJ2-3; TRBD2 is a possible D gene (6 bases). Looked up from germline, CDR1 is LGHDT and CDR2 is YNNKEL (reference sequence). CDR3 length: 17 amino acids. The V gene lost 1 base and the J gene lost 0 bases, with 14 bases spanning the gap. CDR3 sequence: CASSQVSRGVSTDTQYF. Here the CDR3 DNA reads TGTGCCAGCAGCCAAGTATCGCGGGGAGTTAGCACAGATACGCAGTATTTT.

This clonotype was observed many times. The chain employs TRBV6-2 or TRBV6-3 and TRBJ1-4; TRBD1 matches 7 bases. J was trimmed by 2 bases and V by 5 bases; bases with no gene match: 8. Per the germline V gene, CDR1 is MNHEY and CDR2 is SVGEGT. The CDR3 loop spans 16 amino acids. The CDR3 region has the DNA TGTGCCAGCAGTAAAAGACAGGGCCGGACTAATGAAAAACTGTTTTTT. It is translated as CASSKRQGRTNEKLFF.

This clonotype has ten or more counts. The chain links TRBV7-3 to TRBJ2-1, with TRBD2 matching over 9 bases. V gave up 5 bases and J gave up 4 bases; unmatched junction bases: 6. Germline V lookup: CDR1 SGHTA, CDR2 FQGTGA. The CDR3 is 15 residues long. This CDR3 is CASSGAGGRYNEQFF. CDR3 sequence (DNA): TGTGCCAGCAGCGGGGCGGGGGGGCGGTACAATGAGCAGTTCTTC.

This clonotype was observed at least ten times. This chain uses TRBV11-3 with TRBJ2-1, with 9 bases identical to TRBD2. V shed 1 base and J 3 bases; nucleotides not matched to a gene: 1. The germline V gene has CDR1 SGHNT and CDR2 YENEEA. The CDR3 extends over 15 amino acids. For the CDR3, the DNA is TGTGCCAGCAGCTTAGGACTAGCGGACTACAATGAGCAGTTCTTC. This gives the protein CASSLGLADYNEQFF.